Presented here are 15 T cell receptor beta chains from one specimen sequenced in a study of T cell responses to AZD1222 COVID-19 vaccine. Using immunoSEQ multiplex PCR, the repertoire was profiled, and TCRdb retains in-frame clones only, with some absent. Of about 140,000 clones in the sample, around 90% were seen once. Sample: peripheral blood, taken on day 0 of AZD1222 vaccination. The receptors stem from an adult in good health.

The CDR3 DNA follows: TGTGCCAGCAGCTTAGCTCTGGGCAGGTCTAATTCACCCCTCCACTTT. As protein: CASSLALGRSNSPLHF. The chain carries TRBV11-2 and TRBJ1-6; D is uncertain. The CDR3 is made up of 16 amino acids. Trimming stripped 1 base from V and 6 bases from J, with 13 bases between. Germline-derived CDR1 and CDR2 are SGHAT and FQNNGV.

The V gene is TRBV7-9, the J gene TRBJ2-7; D might be TRBD1 (5 bases). The CDR3 is made up of 13 amino acids. Trimming removed 5 bases at V and 3 bases at J, with 11 bases between. Germline CDR1 and CDR2: SEHNR and FQNEAQ (reference sequence). CDR3 loop: CASSLDRLYEQYF. The CDR3 bases are TGTGCCAGCAGCCTAGACAGACTCTACGAGCAGTACTTC.

The V gene is TRBV6-5, the J gene TRBJ1-1; TRBD1 is a possible D gene (5 bases). CDR3 length: 13 amino acids. Deletions cut 5 bases from V and 5 bases from J, with 12 bases between. Germline CDR1 and CDR2: MNHEY and SVGAGI. The CDR3 loop is CASSPGRWTEAFF. In nucleotides, the CDR3 is TGTGCCAGCAGTCCAGGGAGATGGACTGAAGCTTTCTTT.

The gene calls are TRBV6-5 and TRBJ2-7; 8 nucleotides agree with TRBD2. This CDR3 has 16 residues. V shed 4 bases, J shed 4 bases, and the junction held 12 bases outside the gene matches. CDR1 is MNHEY, CDR2 SVGAGI, per germline. Here the CDR3 DNA reads TGTGCCAGCAGTTCCGACCGACTAGCGTCAAGGTACGAGCAGTACTTC. Translating gives CASSSDRLASRYEQYF.

This chain uses TRBV11-1 with TRBJ2-3, with unresolved D. V was trimmed by 5 bases and J by 2 bases, leaving 8 bases between them. Germline V CDR1 and CDR2: SGHAT, FQDESV (reference sequence). This CDR3 has 13 residues. CDR3 region: CASSTGNTDTQYF. The DNA of the CDR3 is TGTGCCAGCAGCACCGGAAACACAGATACGCAGTATTTT.

In this sample, this clone turned up a few times. This chain joins TRBV25-1 and TRBJ1-1; unclear D gene. The length of the CDR3 is 13 residues. V gave up 4 bases and J gave up 3 bases, with 9 bases separating them. Germline V lookup: CDR1 MGHDK, CDR2 SYGVNS. CDR3: CASSGQKYTEAFF. DNA of the CDR3: TGTGCCAGCAGTGGGCAGAAGTACACTGAAGCTTTCTTT. Using reference TRBV25-1 and TRBJ1-1 for the parts outside the CDR3, the full variable domain is EADIYQTPRYLVIGTGKKITLECSQTMGHDKMYWYQQDPGMELHLIHYSYGVNSTEKGDLSSESTVSRIRTEHFPLTLESARPSHTSQYLCASSGQKYTEAFFGQGTRLTVV.

The chain combines TRBV19 with TRBJ1-6; 8 positions agree with TRBD1. The CDR3 has 15 residues. Looked up from germline, CDR1 is LNHDA and CDR2 is SQIVND (reference sequence). V lost 6 bases and J lost 3; bases outside the gene matches: 4. Here the CDR3 reads CASRFGQGYNSPLHF. Here the CDR3 DNA reads TGTGCCAGTAGATTCGGACAGGGCTATAATTCACCCCTCCACTTT.

The gene calls are TRBV6-5 and TRBJ1-2, with 10 bases matching TRBD1. Germline CDR1 and CDR2: MNHEY and SVGAGI. Trimming removed 7 bases from V and 7 bases from J; junction bases left unmatched: 6. The CDR3 runs 13 residues. The CDR3, as DNA: TGTGCCAGCACGGAGACAGGGGGCTTTGGCTACACCTTC. This sequence encodes CASTETGGFGYTF.

This clone has a handful of counts. J is TRBJ1-6 and V is TRBV2; D is ambiguous. Germline CDR1 and CDR2: SNHLY and FYNNEI. V was shortened by 7 bases and J by 11 bases, with 18 bases between the two germline ends. This CDR3 is 14 amino acids long. The DNA of the CDR3 is TGTGCCAGCAACCGGGTTGGGATCGGGGCACCCCTCCACTTT. It specifies CASNRVGIGAPLHF.

V usage is TRBV4-1 and J usage is TRBJ2-1; 11 bases align to TRBD2. The junction had 8 bases not matched to a gene; V was cut back by 6 bases and J by 7 bases. The CDR3 spans 15 residues. The germline V gene has CDR1 MGHRA and CDR2 YSYEKL. The chain's CDR3 is CASRPNSGRGNEQFF. As DNA, the CDR3 is TGCGCCAGCAGACCCAATAGCGGGAGGGGTAATGAGCAGTTCTTC.

The V and J genes are TRBV28 and TRBJ1-5, with a tentative D call TRBD1 (5 bases). Germline values: CDR1 MDHEN, CDR2 SYDVKM. Trimming removed 6 bases at V and 7 bases at J, with 19 bases between. This CDR3 has 15 amino acids. CDR3 coding DNA: TGTGCCAGCAGCCTACTGCCGGGTGGGGCACAGCCCCAGCATTTT. Protein product: CASSLLPGGAQPQHF.

The chain combines TRBV2 with TRBJ2-1; D is perhaps TRBD2 (6 bases). The V gene lost 8 bases and the J gene lost 3 bases, with 14 bases spanning the gap. The V gene's germline CDR1 is SNHLY and CDR2 FYNNEI. The CDR3 extends over 14 amino acids. Here the CDR3 reads CASGGTSIYNEQFF. The CDR3 DNA reads as TGTGCCAGCGGCGGGACTTCCATCTACAATGAGCAGTTCTTC.

A single count supports this clone. The chain combines TRBV6-5 with TRBJ1-6, with TRBD1 identical over 7 bases. The CDR3 totals 13 residues. The V and J ends lost 4 bases and 10 bases, in that order; junction bases with no gene match: 4. From germline, CDR1 is MNHEY and CDR2 SVGAGI. CDR3 DNA sequence: TGTGCCAGCAGTTCGACAGGGAACTCACCCCTCCACTTT. Amino acid sequence: CASSSTGNSPLHF.

The rearrangement links TRBV4-1 to TRBJ1-3; 8 positions agree with TRBD1. Unmatched junction bases numbered 14, after V lost 4 bases and J lost 0 bases. From germline, CDR1 is MGHRA and CDR2 YSYEKL. CDR3 length equals 19 residues. The chain's CDR3 is CASSRVGTGTLNSGNTIYF. The CDR3 nucleotides read TGCGCCAGCAGCCGAGTCGGGACAGGCACCTTAAACTCTGGAAACACCATATATTTT.

The chain couples TRBV30 to TRBJ1-6, with 9 bases identical to TRBD1. V lost 5 bases to trimming and J lost 8 bases; unmatched junction nucleotides: 7. The CDR3 is 14 residues long. Germline CDR1 is GTSNPN and CDR2 is SVGIG (reference sequence). DNA for the CDR3: TGTGCCTGGCATTCCGGGACAGGGTATTCACCCCTCCACTTT. Protein sequence: CAWHSGTGYSPLHF.